Below, 25 T cell receptor beta chains from the same sample are listed, as sequenced in a study of T cell changes during pregnancy in multiple sclerosis. Profiling relied on immunoSEQ multiplex PCR, and the TCRdb table lists in-frame clones only, not all of them. The table shows 70,000 to 95,000 clones, with over 85% occurring only once. The sample consisted of peripheral blood, taken in the first trimester of pregnancy. These receptors were taken from a female donor with multiple sclerosis, enrolled in a pregnancy study.

V gene TRBV5-1 combines with J gene TRBJ2-1; D possibly corresponds to TRBD2 (7 bases). The CDR3 is 17 residues long. Germline V lookup: CDR1 SGHRS, CDR2 YFSETQ. The V gene lost 0 bases and the J gene lost 1 base, with 14 bases spanning the gap. CDR3 in amino acids: CASSLAGGRGSYNEQFF. CDR3 in DNA: TGCGCCAGCAGCTTGGCCGGTGGGAGGGGGTCCTACAATGAGCAGTTCTTC.

As DNA, the CDR3 is TGTGCCAGCAGGTTACTAGCGGGTAACTCTGGGGCCAACGTCCTGACTTTC. This sequence encodes CASRLLAGNSGANVLTF. V gene TRBV2 combines with J gene TRBJ2-6, with TRBD2 matching over 9 bases. Germline values: CDR1 SNHLY, CDR2 FYNNEI. This CDR3 is built from 17 residues. The ends lost 6 bases at V and 0 bases at J; junction bases unmatched: 6.

This chain links TRBV5-4 with TRBJ2-1; D is possibly TRBD2 (5 bases). The CDR3 sequence is 12 residues long. From germline, CDR1 is SGHNT and CDR2 YYREEE (reference sequence). The V and J ends lost 8 bases and 9 bases respectively, with 15 bases between them. CDR3 amino acids: CASRAGPGEQFF. The CDR3 nucleotides read TGTGCCAGTCGCGCGGGCCCCGGTGAGCAGTTCTTC.

The J gene is TRBJ2-7, the V gene TRBV7-9; D might be TRBD1 (5 bases). V was cut by 8 bases and J by 0 bases, with 14 bases left in between. This CDR3 is 14 amino acids long. Germline CDR1 reads SEHNR; CDR2 reads FQNEAQ (reference sequence). CDR3 in DNA: TGTGCCAGCGGTCCTAGGGGCCGCTCCTACGAGCAGTACTTC. Translation: CASGPRGRSYEQYF.

The V gene is TRBV7-8, the J gene TRBJ2-5; 10 positions agree with TRBD2. The CDR3 contains 19 residues. With 0 bases clipped from V and 10 bases from J, the junction kept 20 bases outside the gene matches. Germline CDR1 reads SGHVS; CDR2 reads FQNEAQ. CDR3 sequence: CASSLARLAGDPKKVDQYF. CDR3 coding DNA: TGTGCCAGCAGCTTAGCGCGTCTAGCGGGGGACCCCAAGAAGGTGGACCAGTACTTC.

The CDR3 DNA reads as TGTGCCAGCAGCCCCGGGCGCGGGGAAAAACTGTTTTTT. It encodes CASSPGRGEKLFF. The chain is built from TRBV7-6 and TRBJ1-4; unclear D gene. The germline gives CDR1 SGHVS, CDR2 FNYEAQ. Trimming removed 5 bases at V and 8 bases at J, with 12 bases between. The CDR3 covers 13 residues.

This chain links TRBV9 with TRBJ2-7; 10 nucleotides align to TRBD1. Germline values: CDR1 SGDLS, CDR2 YYNGEE. With V trimmed by 0 bases and J by 2 bases, 2 bases remained unmatched. The length of the CDR3 is 15 residues. CDR3 sequence reads: CASSVVDRGPYEQYF. In DNA, the CDR3 is TGTGCCAGCAGCGTAGTCGACAGGGGGCCCTACGAGCAGTACTTC.

The V call is TRBV6-1, the J call TRBJ2-3; tentative D call: TRBD2 (6 bases). CDR3 length: 17 residues. Germline CDR1 is MNHNS and CDR2 is SASEGT. The ends were cut back, 1 base at V and 8 bases at J, with 22 bases in the middle. CDR3 in amino acids: CASSEEGWLLRGRTQYF. DNA of the CDR3: TGTGCCAGCAGTGAAGAAGGATGGTTGTTGCGGGGTCGTACGCAGTATTTT.

This chain uses TRBV9 with TRBJ2-2; tentatively, D is TRBD2 (5 bases). CDR3 length: 17 residues. V was cut by 4 bases and J by 0 bases, with 16 bases left in between. Germline V CDR1 and CDR2: SGDLS, YYNGEE. The CDR3 here is CASSQEAETSNTGELFF. The CDR3 nucleotides read TGTGCCAGCAGCCAGGAGGCGGAAACCTCGAACACCGGGGAGCTGTTTTTT.

The gene calls are TRBV29-1 and TRBJ2-3; possible D gene TRBD2, 6 bases. This CDR3 contains 13 residues. V dropped 6 bases and J dropped 2 bases, with 12 bases sitting between them. In germline, CDR1 is SQVTM, CDR2 ANQGSEA. The CDR3 DNA reads as TGCAGCGTGGAGGGGCGGCACACAGATACGCAGTATTTT. Its translation is CSVEGRHTDTQYF.

This sequence joins TRBV30 and TRBJ2-3; 11 bases fit TRBD2. The germline V gene has CDR1 GTSNPN and CDR2 SVGIG (reference sequence). The CDR3 loop spans 17 amino acids. Losses at the gene ends were 8 bases for V and 0 bases for J; bases not matched to a gene: 13. The CDR3 sequence is CAQGLAASYFSTDTQYF. The CDR3 nucleotides are TGTGCCCAGGGACTAGCGGCCTCCTATTTTAGCACAGATACGCAGTATTTT.

A word on this clone: The identical CDR3 is also encoded by other nucleotide sequences in the sample. The rearrangement uses TRBV2 and TRBJ1-2; D is perhaps TRBD1 (5 bases). Trimming removed 4 bases at V and 2 bases at J, with 8 bases between. Germline CDR1 is SNHLY and CDR2 is FYNNEI. This CDR3 comprises 13 residues. This chain's CDR3 is CASSGGLNYGYTF. The DNA for the CDR3 is TGTGCCAGCAGTGGGGGACTCAACTATGGCTACACCTTC. The whole variable domain, filled in from reference TRBV2 and TRBJ1-2, reads EPEVTQTPSHQVTQMGQEVILRCVPISNHLYFYWYRQILGQKVEFLVSFYNNEISEKSEIFDDQFSVERPDGSNFTLKIRSTKLEDSAMYFCASSGGLNYGYTFGSGTRLTVV.

The gene calls are TRBV7-9 and TRBJ1-4; a weak D match, TRBD1 (5 bases). The CDR3 spans 13 residues. V dropped 6 bases and J dropped 5 bases, with 10 bases sitting between them. The V gene's germline CDR1 is SEHNR and CDR2 FQNEAQ (reference sequence). The CDR3: CASRSGKNEKLFF. CDR3 coding DNA: TGTGCCAGCAGGTCAGGGAAAAATGAAAAACTGTTTTTT.

The V call is TRBV10-2, the J call TRBJ2-1; D unresolved. From germline, CDR1 is WSHSY and CDR2 SAAADI. The V end was cut by 5 bases, the J end by 6 bases, with 8 bases between. The CDR3 covers 12 residues. The CDR3 loop reads CASSFPGNEQFF. CDR3 nucleotide sequence: TGCGCCAGCAGTTTTCCCGGCAATGAGCAGTTCTTC.

The chain recombines TRBV19 with TRBJ2-7; D is perhaps TRBD1 (6 bases). Germline assignment: CDR1 LNHDA and CDR2 SQIVND (reference sequence). CDR3 size: 13 residues. Trimming cost V 9 bases and J 3 bases, with 15 bases left between them. The CDR3 nucleotides are TGTGCCAGCGCTTTCCAGGGGAACTACGAGCAGTACTTC. Its protein is CASAFQGNYEQYF.

V and J are TRBV7-2 and TRBJ2-5; 8 bases are a match to TRBD2. Germline CDR1 SGHTA, CDR2 FQGNSA. The CDR3 covers 15 residues. With V trimmed by 1 base and J by 4 bases, 5 bases remained unmatched. The CDR3 region is CASSLGVTSAETQYF. The CDR3 DNA sequence: TGTGCCAGCAGCTTAGGGGTGACTAGCGCAGAGACCCAGTACTTC.

The CDR3 sequence: CASSYVPGGPDEQFF. The CDR3 region has the DNA TGTGCCAGCAGTTACGTCCCGGGGGGGCCTGATGAGCAGTTCTTC. The chain links TRBV6-5 to TRBJ2-1, with TRBD2 identical over 8 bases. Germline CDR1 and CDR2: MNHEY and SVGAGI. The CDR3 covers 15 residues. V shed 2 bases and J 8 bases; nucleotides not matched to a gene: 8.

In this sample, this clone turned up once. J is TRBJ1-2 and V is TRBV10-3, with D maybe TRBD1 (5 bases). From germline, CDR1 is ENHRY and CDR2 SYGVKD. The CDR3 has 13 residues. V was clipped by 7 bases and J by 10 bases, with 19 bases between them. CDR3 DNA: TGTGCCATCACCCTCGGGGCCGGCGGGGCCTACACCTTC. Its translation: CAITLGAGGAYTF.

This rearrangement joins TRBV7-9 to TRBJ2-5, with no clear D. Germline CDR1 and CDR2: SEHNR and FQNEAQ (reference sequence). The V end lost 4 bases, the J end lost 2 bases, and 11 bases lay between the germline ends. This CDR3 contains 14 residues. The CDR3 is CASSYFRGQETQYF. DNA for the CDR3: TGTGCCAGCAGCTACTTCCGAGGTCAAGAGACCCAGTACTTC. Variable domain in full (rest from reference TRBV7-9 and TRBJ2-5): DTGVSQNPRHKITKRGQNVTFRCDPISEHNRLYWYRQTLGQGPEFLTYFQNEAQLEKSRLLSDRFSAERPKGSFSTLEIQRTEQGDSAMYLCASSYFRGQETQYFGPGTRLLVL.

Remarks on this clone: The junction departs from the called germline gene at one end, perhaps through a read error. This sequence joins TRBV29-1 and TRBJ2-2; D remains unclear. The CDR3 runs 12 residues. Germline V CDR1 and CDR2: SQVTM, ANQGSEA. The CDR3: CNVHSGTGELFF. The CDR3, as DNA: TGCAACGTTCACAGTGGGACCGGGGAGCTGTTTTTT.

V gene TRBV7-9 combines with J gene TRBJ2-3, with 7 bases aligning to TRBD1. The CDR3 runs 15 residues. The ends lost 1 base at V and 4 bases at J; junction bases unmatched: 5. Germline assignment: CDR1 SEHNR and CDR2 FQNEAQ (reference sequence). CDR3 loop: CASSLGATGPDTQYF. The DNA for the CDR3 is TGTGCCAGCAGCTTAGGGGCGACAGGGCCAGATACGCAGTATTTT.

V is TRBV7-9 and J is TRBJ2-6; D is possibly TRBD1 (6 bases). Germline V lookup: CDR1 SEHNR, CDR2 FQNEAQ (reference sequence). The length of the CDR3 is 18 residues. V was cut by 2 bases and J by 2 bases, with 16 bases left in between. CDR3 sequence: CASSLRPGQAAGANVLTF. In nucleotides, the CDR3 is TGTGCCAGCAGCTTAAGACCGGGACAAGCGGCTGGGGCCAACGTCCTGACTTTC. Combining the CDR3 with reference TRBV7-9 and TRBJ2-6 gives the whole variable domain DTGVSQNPRHKITKRGQNVTFRCDPISEHNRLYWYRQTLGQGPEFLTYFQNEAQLEKSRLLSDRFSAERPKGSFSTLEIQRTEQGDSAMYLCASSLRPGQAAGANVLTFGAGSRLTVL.

The V gene is TRBV15, the J gene TRBJ2-3; D not resolved. This CDR3 contains 13 residues. From germline, CDR1 is LNHNV and CDR2 YYDKDF (reference sequence). V lost 5 bases, J lost 6 bases, and 12 bases lay in between. This chain's CDR3 is CATSLRSPDTQYF. CDR3 DNA sequence: TGTGCCACCAGCCTCCGGAGCCCTGATACGCAGTATTTT.

This chain uses TRBV18 with TRBJ1-2; 10 nucleotides agree with TRBD1. V lost 3 bases and J lost 5; bases outside the gene matches: 12. The CDR3 totals 17 residues. The germline V gene encodes CDR1 KGHSH and CDR2 LQKENI. CDR3: CASSPPGTGVGIYGYTF. For the CDR3, the DNA is TGTGCCAGCTCACCCCCGGGGACAGGGGTCGGAATATATGGCTACACCTTC.

The chain links TRBV15 to TRBJ1-5; D remains unclear. Germline V gene data show CDR1 as LNHNV and CDR2 as YYDKDF (reference sequence). The CDR3 has 14 amino acids. With 0 bases removed from V and 5 bases from J, the gap between germline ends came to 8 bases. This CDR3 is CATSRDYRDQPQHF. The CDR3, as DNA: TGTGCCACCAGCAGAGATTATCGGGATCAGCCCCAGCATTTT.